These T cell receptor beta chains were read from a single sample in a study of T-cell reconstitution after alpha-beta-depleted transplantation in children. TCRdb reprocessed the PCR reads with MiXCR, giving one entry per CDR3 protein. Among around 370,000 distinct CDR3 sequences listed, roughly 17% were seen once. The starting material was PBMCs, mostly from graft donor cells, obtained 360 days after TCRalphabeta/CD19-depleted stem cell transplant. These receptors were collected from a male patient between 2 and 15 years old who had a stem cell transplant for acute lymphoblastic leukemia, so the T cells may come from the graft donor. The CDR3 runs from the conserved cysteine through the conserved F or W. D genes are given only for firm matches. Clone size appears in some rows only: once, few, many, or a class for an expanded clone.

size: -
V: TRBV10-3
D: -
J: TRBJ2-1
DNA: TGTGCCACCGGACTATTCAATGAGCAGTTCTTC
CDR3: CATGLFNEQFF

size: few
V: TRBV4-1
D: -
J: TRBJ2-1
DNA: TGCGCCAGCAGCCACCTTAGGGACATTGACAATGAGCAGTTCTTC
CDR3: CASSHLRDIDNEQFF

size: few
V: TRBV15
D: -
J: TRBJ2-1
DNA: TGTGCCACCAGCAGAGTGGCTAGCGCCAATTACAATGAGCAGTTCTTC
CDR3: CATSRVASANYNEQFF

size: -
V: TRBV11-2
D: -
J: TRBJ1-5
DNA: TGTGCCAGCAGCTTTGACGGGAATCAGCCCCAGCATTTT
CDR3: CASSFDGNQPQHF

size: many
V: TRBV4-1
D: -
J: TRBJ2-1
DNA: TGCGCCAGCAGCTGGATGGGGGGTCGATACAATGAGCAGTTCTTC
CDR3: CASSWMGGRYNEQFF

size: few
V: TRBV12-3/TRBV12-4
D: TRBD2
J: TRBJ2-3
DNA: TGTGCCAGCAGTCGGACTAGCGGGAGAGATACGCAGTATTTT
CDR3: CASSRTSGRDTQYF

size: -
V: TRBV19
D: -
J: TRBJ2-3
DNA: TGTGCCAGTAGTATGCGAAGCTACCTCACAGATACGCAGTATTTT
CDR3: CASSMRSYLTDTQYF

size: few
V: TRBV20-1
D: TRBD1
J: TRBJ1-5
DNA: TGCAGTGCTAATAGACAGGGGGTCAACCTCCCCAATCAGCCCCAGCATTTT
CDR3: CSANRQGVNLPNQPQHF

size: -
V: TRBV7-9
D: -
J: TRBJ2-1
DNA: TGTGCCAGCAGCCCCCGTAACAGGGAATTATACAATGAGCAGTTCTTC
CDR3: CASSPRNRELYNEQFF

size: -
V: TRBV6-1
D: -
J: TRBJ2-7
DNA: TGTGCCAGCAGTGAAGCCAGGGACGACGAGCAGTACTTC
CDR3: CASSEARDDEQYF

size: -
V: TRBV20-1
D: -
J: TRBJ2-3
DNA: TGCAGTGCTAGAGAGTTTTCAGATACGCAGTATTTT
CDR3: CSAREFSDTQYF

size: -
V: TRBV11-1
D: TRBD1
J: TRBJ2-7
DNA: TGTGCCAGCAGCTCACGGACAGGGGGAAACTACGAGCAGTACTTC
CDR3: CASSSRTGGNYEQYF

size: many
V: TRBV4-2
D: TRBD2
J: TRBJ2-1
DNA: TGTGCCAGCAGCCAACTAGCGGGCCCTGCCAATGAGCAGTTCTTC
CDR3: CASSQLAGPANEQFF

size: many
V: TRBV5-1
D: TRBD1
J: TRBJ2-6
DNA: TGCGCCAGCAGCTTGACCAGGACAGGAACTATCTCTGGGGCCAACGTCCTGACTTTC
CDR3: CASSLTRTGTISGANVLTF

size: many
V: TRBV6-4
D: -
J: TRBJ2-5
DNA: TGTGCCAGCAGTGTCAGGGGAGGGGAGACCCAGTACTTC
CDR3: CASSVRGGETQYF

size: many
V: TRBV6-6
D: -
J: TRBJ2-1
DNA: TGTGCCAGCGGGAGCTCCTACAATGAGCAGTTCTTC
CDR3: CASGSSYNEQFF

size: few
V: TRBV20-1
D: -
J: TRBJ2-7
DNA: TGCAGTGCTAGAGAAACCAATTCGGTGGACGAGCAGTACTTC
CDR3: CSARETNSVDEQYF

size: few
V: TRBV7-3
D: -
J: TRBJ1-1
DNA: TGTGCCAGCAGCCAGGGGACGAACACTGAAGCTTTCTTT
CDR3: CASSQGTNTEAFF

size: few
V: TRBV4-1
D: -
J: TRBJ2-7
DNA: TGCGCCAGCAGCTCAGAAGCGGAATGGAGTTTGACCGAGCAGTACTTC
CDR3: CASSSEAEWSLTEQYF

size: few
V: TRBV20-1
D: TRBD2
J: TRBJ2-1
DNA: TGCAGTGCAACTCCAACTAGCGGGAGGCCCTACAATGAGCAGTTCTTC
CDR3: CSATPTSGRPYNEQFF

size: few
V: TRBV27
D: TRBD1
J: TRBJ1-5
DNA: TGTGCCAGCAGACGACAGGGGGGCAATCAGCCCCAGCATTTT
CDR3: CASRRQGGNQPQHF

size: many
V: TRBV4-3
D: TRBD1
J: TRBJ2-3
DNA: TGCGCCAGCAGCCAACAGGGGGTGTCCACAGATACGCAGTATTTT
CDR3: CASSQQGVSTDTQYF

size: -
V: TRBV5-1
D: -
J: TRBJ1-1
DNA: TGCGCCAGCAGCTTGGTCCCGGGCCCTGGCACTGAAGCTTTCTTT
CDR3: CASSLVPGPGTEAFF

size: -
V: TRBV12-3/TRBV12-4
D: -
J: TRBJ2-1
DNA: TGTGCCAGCAGTCCTGACAAAAATGAGCAGTTCTTC
CDR3: CASSPDKNEQFF

size: few
V: TRBV12-3/TRBV12-4
D: TRBD1
J: TRBJ1-2
DNA: TGTGCCAACAGTTCCTTACAGGGGGTTTATGGCTACACCTTC
CDR3: CANSSLQGVYGYTF

size: few
V: TRBV3-1
D: -
J: TRBJ2-3
DNA: TGTGCCAGCAGCCAAAGTCCGTCCACAGATACGCAGTATTTT
CDR3: CASSQSPSTDTQYF

size: few
V: TRBV29-1
D: -
J: TRBJ2-2
DNA: TGCAGCGTTGTATCAGGCCCGAACACCGGGGAGCTGTTTTTT
CDR3: CSVVSGPNTGELFF

size: -
V: TRBV12-3/TRBV12-4
D: -
J: TRBJ1-1
DNA: TGTGCCAGCACCCTACCCCCGGGCACCGAAGCTTTCTTT
CDR3: CASTLPPGTEAFF

size: -
V: TRBV6-1
D: -
J: TRBJ2-4
DNA: TGTGCCAGCAGTCGGGCGGGTCTGGTCATTCAGTACTTC
CDR3: CASSRAGLVIQYF

size: few
V: TRBV10-3
D: -
J: TRBJ2-3
DNA: TGTGCCATCAGTGTCGCAGGGGCGGGGAACACAGATACGCAGTATTTT
CDR3: CAISVAGAGNTDTQYF

size: -
V: TRBV4-2
D: -
J: TRBJ2-1
DNA: TGTGCCAGCAGCCATGCCGAGGTGGGAAATGAGCAGTTCTTC
CDR3: CASSHAEVGNEQFF

size: -
V: TRBV4-3
D: TRBD2
J: TRBJ2-5
DNA: TGCGCCAGCAGCCAAGATGGGACTAGCGCGACCCAGTACTTC
CDR3: CASSQDGTSATQYF

size: -
V: TRBV28
D: TRBD2
J: TRBJ2-7
DNA: TGTGCCAGCAGATCTAGAGCGGGAGTCGCCTCCTACGAGCAGTACTTC
CDR3: CASRSRAGVASYEQYF

size: few
V: TRBV10-2
D: -
J: TRBJ2-3
DNA: TGCGCCAGCAGGAGGGGGAACACAGATACGCAGTATTTT
CDR3: CASRRGNTDTQYF

size: -
V: TRBV9
D: -
J: TRBJ2-7
DNA: TGTGCCAGCAGCGTAAGCTCAGGGGTCTCCTACGAGCAGTACTTC
CDR3: CASSVSSGVSYEQYF

size: many
V: TRBV12-3/TRBV12-4
D: TRBD2
J: TRBJ2-7
DNA: TGTGCCAGCAGTTTTAGACTAGCGGGCGAGCAGTACTTC
CDR3: CASSFRLAGEQYF

size: few
V: TRBV6-5
D: -
J: TRBJ2-5
DNA: TGTGCCAGCAGTTACACGAGGGGGACTTACTCCGACGTGGAGACCCAGTACTTC
CDR3: CASSYTRGTYSDVETQYF

size: -
V: TRBV2
D: -
J: TRBJ1-5
DNA: TGTGCCAGCGGTGCGGGTAGTCAGCCCCAGCATTTT
CDR3: CASGAGSQPQHF

size: -
V: TRBV5-1
D: -
J: TRBJ1-1
DNA: TGCGCCAGCAGCTTGACAGATGAGAACACTGAAGCTTTCTTT
CDR3: CASSLTDENTEAFF

size: -
V: TRBV5-5
D: TRBD1
J: TRBJ2-3
DNA: TGTGCCAGCAGCAAACAGACAGGGAGCACAGATACGCAGTATTTT
CDR3: CASSKQTGSTDTQYF

size: few
V: TRBV6-5
D: -
J: TRBJ2-3
DNA: TGTGCCAGCAGTTACAAGGGGTGGAGCACAGATACGCAGTATTTT
CDR3: CASSYKGWSTDTQYF